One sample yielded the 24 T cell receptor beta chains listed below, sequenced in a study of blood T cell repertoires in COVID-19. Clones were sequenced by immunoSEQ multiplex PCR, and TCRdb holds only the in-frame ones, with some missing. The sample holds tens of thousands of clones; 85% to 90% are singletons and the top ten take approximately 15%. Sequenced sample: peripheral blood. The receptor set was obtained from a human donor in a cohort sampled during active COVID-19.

CDR3 region: CASSVWPAGISGELFF. The DNA of the CDR3 is TGTGCCAGCAGCGTATGGCCAGCGGGAATCTCCGGGGAGCTGTTTTTT. This chain uses TRBV9 with TRBJ2-2; 7 bases are shared with TRBD2. V lost 1 base and J lost 6; bases outside the gene matches: 9. The germline V gene encodes CDR1 SGDLS and CDR2 YYNGEE. This CDR3 comprises 16 residues.

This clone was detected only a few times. DNA for the CDR3: TGTGCCAGCAGTGAAGCATTGGGACAGGTCTCTGGAAACACCATATATTTT. Amino acid sequence: CASSEALGQVSGNTIYF. The V gene is TRBV6-1, the J gene TRBJ1-3; 8 bases agree with TRBD1. Germline values: CDR1 MNHNS, CDR2 SASEGT. After removal of 0 bases from V and 0 bases from J, the junction contained 4 bases not matched to a gene. The CDR3 is made up of 17 amino acids.

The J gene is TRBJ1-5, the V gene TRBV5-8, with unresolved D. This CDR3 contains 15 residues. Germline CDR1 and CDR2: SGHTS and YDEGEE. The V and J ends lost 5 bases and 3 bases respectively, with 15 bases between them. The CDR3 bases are TGTGCCAGCAGTCCCAAGCGGAGCACCAATCAGCCCCAGCATTTT. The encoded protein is CASSPKRSTNQPQHF.

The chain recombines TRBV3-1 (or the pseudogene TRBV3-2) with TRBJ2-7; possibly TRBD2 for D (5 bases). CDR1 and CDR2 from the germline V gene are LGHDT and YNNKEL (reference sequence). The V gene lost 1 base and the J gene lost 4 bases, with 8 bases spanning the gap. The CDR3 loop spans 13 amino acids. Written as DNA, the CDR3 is TGTGCCAGCAGCCAAGCGGGGAAATACGAGCAGTACTTC. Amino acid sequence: CASSQAGKYEQYF.

The CDR3 loop reads CASSLLTGQETQYF. The CDR3 coding sequence is TGCGCCAGCAGCTTGTTGACAGGGCAAGAGACCCAGTACTTC. V gene TRBV5-1 combines with J gene TRBJ2-5, with TRBD1 matching over 7 bases. CDR1 and CDR2 from the germline V gene are SGHRS and YFSETQ. V lost 1 base, J lost 2 bases, and 2 bases stayed unmatched. The CDR3 covers 14 residues.

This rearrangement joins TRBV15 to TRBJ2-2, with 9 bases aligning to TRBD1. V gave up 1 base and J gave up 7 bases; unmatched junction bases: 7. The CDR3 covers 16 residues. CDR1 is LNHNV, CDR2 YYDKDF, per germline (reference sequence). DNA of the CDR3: TGTGCCACCAGCAGAGGGACAGGGGTCGATATCGGGGAGCTGTTTTTT. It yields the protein CATSRGTGVDIGELFF.

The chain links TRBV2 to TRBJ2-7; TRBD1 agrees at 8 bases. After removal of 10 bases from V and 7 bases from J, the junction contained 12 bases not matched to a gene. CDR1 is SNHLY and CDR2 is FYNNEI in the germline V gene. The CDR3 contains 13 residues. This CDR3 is CATAGQGAGEQYF. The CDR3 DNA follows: TGTGCCACCGCGGGGCAGGGGGCGGGGGAGCAGTACTTC.

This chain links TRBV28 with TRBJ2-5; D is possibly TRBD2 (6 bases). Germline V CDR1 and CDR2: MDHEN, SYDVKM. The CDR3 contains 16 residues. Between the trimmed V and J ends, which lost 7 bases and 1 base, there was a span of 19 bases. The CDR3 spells CASTHSGWGGQETQYF. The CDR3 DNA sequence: TGTGCCAGCACCCATTCCGGATGGGGAGGCCAAGAGACCCAGTACTTC.

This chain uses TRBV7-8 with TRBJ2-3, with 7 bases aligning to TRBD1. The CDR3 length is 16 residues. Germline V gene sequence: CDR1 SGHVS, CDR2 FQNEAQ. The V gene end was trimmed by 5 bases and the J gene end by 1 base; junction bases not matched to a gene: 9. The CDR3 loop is CASSTYRGFGTDTQYF. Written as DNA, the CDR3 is TGTGCCAGCAGCACGTACAGGGGTTTCGGCACAGATACGCAGTATTTT.

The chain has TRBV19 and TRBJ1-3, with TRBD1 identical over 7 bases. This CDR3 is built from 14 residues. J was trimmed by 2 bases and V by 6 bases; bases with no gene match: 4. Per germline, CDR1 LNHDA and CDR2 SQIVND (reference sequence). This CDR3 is CASRHTGAGNTIYF. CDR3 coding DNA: TGTGCCAGTAGGCATACAGGGGCTGGAAACACCATATATTTT.

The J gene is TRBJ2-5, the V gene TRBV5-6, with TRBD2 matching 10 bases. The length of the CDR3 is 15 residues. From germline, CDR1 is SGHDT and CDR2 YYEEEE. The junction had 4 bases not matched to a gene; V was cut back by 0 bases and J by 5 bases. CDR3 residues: CASSLVVAGGETQYF. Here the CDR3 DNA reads TGTGCCAGCAGCTTGGTAGTAGCGGGAGGTGAGACCCAGTACTTC.

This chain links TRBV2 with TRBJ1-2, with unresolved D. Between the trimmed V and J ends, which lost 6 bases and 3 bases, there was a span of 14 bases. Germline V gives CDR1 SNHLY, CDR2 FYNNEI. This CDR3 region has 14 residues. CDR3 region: CASRPGARDYGYTF. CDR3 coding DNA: TGTGCCAGCAGACCGGGCGCGAGGGACTATGGCTACACCTTC.

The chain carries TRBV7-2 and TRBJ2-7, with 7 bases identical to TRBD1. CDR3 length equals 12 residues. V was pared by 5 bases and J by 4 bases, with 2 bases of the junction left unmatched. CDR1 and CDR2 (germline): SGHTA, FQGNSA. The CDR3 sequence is CASSRTGYEQYF. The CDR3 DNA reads TGTGCCAGCAGCCGGACAGGTTACGAGCAGTACTTC.

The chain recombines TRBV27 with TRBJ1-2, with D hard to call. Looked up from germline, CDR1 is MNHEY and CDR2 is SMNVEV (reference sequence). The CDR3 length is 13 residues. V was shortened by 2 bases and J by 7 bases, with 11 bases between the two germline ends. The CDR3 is CASSLARRSGYTF. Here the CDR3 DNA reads TGTGCCAGCAGTTTAGCCCGGCGGAGTGGCTACACCTTC.

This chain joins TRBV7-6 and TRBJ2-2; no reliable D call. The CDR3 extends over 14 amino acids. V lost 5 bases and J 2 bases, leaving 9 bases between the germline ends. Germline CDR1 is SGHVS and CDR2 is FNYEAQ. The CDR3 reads CASSTTVNTGELFF. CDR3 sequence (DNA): TGTGCCAGCAGCACAACAGTTAACACCGGGGAGCTGTTTTTT.

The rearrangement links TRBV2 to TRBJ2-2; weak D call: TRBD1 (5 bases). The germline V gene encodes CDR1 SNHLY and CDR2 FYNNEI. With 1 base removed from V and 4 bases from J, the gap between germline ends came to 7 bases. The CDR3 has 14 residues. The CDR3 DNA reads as TGTGCCAGCAGTGAAGGCAGGGCCACCGGGGAGCTGTTTTTT. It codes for CASSEGRATGELFF.

The DNA of the CDR3 is TGTGCCAGCTCACCAGGGCAGGTGTTAGCTTTCTTT. Translating gives CASSPGQVLAFF. V gene TRBV18 combines with J gene TRBJ1-1; no clear D gene. V lost 2 bases and J lost 10, with 11 bases in between. The CDR3 consists of 12 residues. Germline lookup yields CDR1 KGHSH and CDR2 LQKENI.

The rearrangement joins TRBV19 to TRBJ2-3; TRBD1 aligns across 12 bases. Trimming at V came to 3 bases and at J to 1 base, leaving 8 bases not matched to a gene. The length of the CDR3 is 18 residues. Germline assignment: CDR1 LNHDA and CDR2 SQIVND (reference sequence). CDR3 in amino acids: CASSIAGQGASRTDTQYF. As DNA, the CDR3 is TGTGCCAGTAGTATCGCGGGACAGGGGGCTTCACGCACAGATACGCAGTATTTT.

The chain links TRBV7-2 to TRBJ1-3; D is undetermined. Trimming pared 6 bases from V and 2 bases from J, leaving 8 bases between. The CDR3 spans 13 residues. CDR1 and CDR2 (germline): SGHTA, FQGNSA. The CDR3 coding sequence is TGTGCCAGCAGACCGGCGGCTGGAAACACCATATATTTT. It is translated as CASRPAAGNTIYF. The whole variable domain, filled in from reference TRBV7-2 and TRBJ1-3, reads GAGVSQSPSNKVTEKGKDVELRCDPISGHTALYWYRQSLGQGLEFLIYFQGNSAPDKSGLPSDRFSAERTGGSVSTLTIQRTQQEDSAVYLCASRPAAGNTIYFGEGSWLTVV.

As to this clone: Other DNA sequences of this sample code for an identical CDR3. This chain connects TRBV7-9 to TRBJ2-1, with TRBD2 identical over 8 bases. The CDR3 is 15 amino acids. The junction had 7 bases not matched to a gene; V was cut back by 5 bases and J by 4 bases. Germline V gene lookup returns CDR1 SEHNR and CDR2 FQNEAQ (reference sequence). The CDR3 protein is CASSPSGSSYNEQFF. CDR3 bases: TGTGCCAGCAGCCCTAGCGGGTCTTCGTACAATGAGCAGTTCTTC.

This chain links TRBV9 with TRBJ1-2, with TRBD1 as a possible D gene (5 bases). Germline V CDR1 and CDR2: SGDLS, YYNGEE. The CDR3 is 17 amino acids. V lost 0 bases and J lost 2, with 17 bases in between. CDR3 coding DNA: TGTGCCAGCAGCGTAGATGGCAGGGTCCCTGTCAACTATGGCTACACCTTC. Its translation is CASSVDGRVPVNYGYTF.

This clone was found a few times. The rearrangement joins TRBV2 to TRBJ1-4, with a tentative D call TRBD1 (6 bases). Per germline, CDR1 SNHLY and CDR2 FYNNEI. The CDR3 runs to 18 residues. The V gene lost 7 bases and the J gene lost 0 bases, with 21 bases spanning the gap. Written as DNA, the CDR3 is TGTGCCAGCACCAAGACAGGTCCCAATCTCGCAACTAATGAAAAACTGTTTTTT. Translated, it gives CASTKTGPNLATNEKLFF.

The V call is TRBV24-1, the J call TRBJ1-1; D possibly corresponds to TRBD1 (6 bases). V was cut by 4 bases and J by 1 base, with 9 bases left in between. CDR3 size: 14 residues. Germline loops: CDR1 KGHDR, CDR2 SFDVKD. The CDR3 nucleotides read TGTGCCACCAGTGAGGGACAAGGGAACACTGAAGCTTTCTTT. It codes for CATSEGQGNTEAFF.

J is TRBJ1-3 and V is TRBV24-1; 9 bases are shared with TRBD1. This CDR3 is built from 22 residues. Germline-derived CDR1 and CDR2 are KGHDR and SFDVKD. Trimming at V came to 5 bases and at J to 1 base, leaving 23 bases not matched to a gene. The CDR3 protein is CATSVRDREDTRKPRSGNTIYF. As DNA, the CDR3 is TGTGCCACCAGTGTCAGGGACAGGGAGGATACCCGCAAACCCCGATCTGGAAACACCATATATTTT.